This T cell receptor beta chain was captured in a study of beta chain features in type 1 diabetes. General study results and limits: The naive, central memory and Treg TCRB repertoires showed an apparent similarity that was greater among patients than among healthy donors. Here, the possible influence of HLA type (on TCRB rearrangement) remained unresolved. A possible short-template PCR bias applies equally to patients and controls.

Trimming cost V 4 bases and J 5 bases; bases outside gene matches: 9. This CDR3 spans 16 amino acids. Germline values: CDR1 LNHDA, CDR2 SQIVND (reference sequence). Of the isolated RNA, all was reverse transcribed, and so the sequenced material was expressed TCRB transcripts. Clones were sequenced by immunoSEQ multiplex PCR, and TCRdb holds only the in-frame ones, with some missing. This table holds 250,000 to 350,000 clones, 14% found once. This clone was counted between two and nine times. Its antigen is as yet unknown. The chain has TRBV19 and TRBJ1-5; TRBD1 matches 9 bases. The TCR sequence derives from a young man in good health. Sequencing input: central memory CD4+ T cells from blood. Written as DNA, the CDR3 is TGTGCCAGTAGTAAACGACCGGGACAGGGCTATCAGCCCCAGCATTTT. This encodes CASSKRPGQGYQPQHF.